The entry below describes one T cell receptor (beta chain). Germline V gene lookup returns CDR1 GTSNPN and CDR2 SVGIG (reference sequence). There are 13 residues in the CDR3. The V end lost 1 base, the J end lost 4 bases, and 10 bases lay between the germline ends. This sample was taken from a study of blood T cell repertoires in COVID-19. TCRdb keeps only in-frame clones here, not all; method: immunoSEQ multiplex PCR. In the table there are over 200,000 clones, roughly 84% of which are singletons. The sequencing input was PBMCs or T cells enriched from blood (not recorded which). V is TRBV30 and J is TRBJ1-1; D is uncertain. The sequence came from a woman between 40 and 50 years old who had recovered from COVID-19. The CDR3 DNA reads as TGTGCCTGGAGTGGTGCGGCGGGCACTGAAGCTTTCTTT. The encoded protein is CAWSGAAGTEAFF.